The 5 T cell receptor beta chains below all came from one sample that was sequenced in a study of CD8+ T cells in alopecia areata. Noted treatment: oral pan-JAK inhibitor, 5-10 mg twice daily. Extraction and reverse transcription of RNA yielded cDNA as the sequencing template. Data came from immunoSEQ multiplex PCR; TCRdb stores just in-frame clones and leaves some out. The sample lists 70,000 or so clones; 29% were seen once. The starting material was CD8+ T cells sorted from blood, obtained at week 4, from a patient treated with tofacitinib. The receptor source for this set is a human donor with alopecia areata.

This chain connects TRBV19 to TRBJ2-7; TRBD2 aligns across 12 bases. CDR3 size: 15 residues. In germline, CDR1 is LNHDA, CDR2 SQIVND (reference sequence). V dropped 3 bases and J dropped 3; count of bases not matched to a gene: 3. CDR3 nucleotides: TGTGCCAGTAGTATGACTAGCGGGAGTGGCTACGAGCAGTACTTC. Translated: CASSMTSGSGYEQYF.

This clone was detected only a few times. The V call is TRBV11-2, the J call TRBJ2-7, with 7 nucleotides matching TRBD2. The CDR3 consists of 13 residues. Per germline, CDR1 SGHAT and CDR2 FQNNGV. Trimming took 5 bases from V and 2 from J; bases not matched to a gene: 3. The CDR3 region has the DNA TGTGCCAGCAGCCTCGGACTAGCCTACGAGCAGTACTTC. The encoded protein is CASSLGLAYEQYF.

V gene TRBV29-1 combines with J gene TRBJ1-2, with unresolved D. V was pared by 6 bases and J by 4 bases, with 9 bases between. CDR3 length: 11 amino acids. Per the germline V gene, CDR1 is SQVTM and CDR2 is ANQGSEA. The CDR3, as DNA: TGCAGCGTCCCCTATCTCTATGGCTACACCTTC. It codes for CSVPYLYGYTF.

The V and J genes are TRBV9 and TRBJ2-5; 10 bases are shared with TRBD2. Germline V gene lookup returns CDR1 SGDLS and CDR2 YYNGEE. The junction had 13 bases not matched to a gene; V was cut back by 4 bases and J by 4 bases. The CDR3 extends over 17 amino acids. The CDR3 DNA sequence: TGTGCCAGCAGCCCCCCTAGCCCCATAGCGGGAGGAGAGACCCAGTACTTC. Residues: CASSPPSPIAGGETQYF.

V gene TRBV30 combines with J gene TRBJ2-7, with D possibly matching TRBD1 (6 bases). Germline V CDR1 and CDR2: GTSNPN, SVGIG (reference sequence). The V end was cut by 2 bases, the J end by 6 bases, with 17 bases between. The CDR3 extends over 14 amino acids. The CDR3 bases are TGTGCCTGGAGTAACTTCGAGTGGGGGCGCGAGCAGTACTTC. Translating it yields CAWSNFEWGREQYF.